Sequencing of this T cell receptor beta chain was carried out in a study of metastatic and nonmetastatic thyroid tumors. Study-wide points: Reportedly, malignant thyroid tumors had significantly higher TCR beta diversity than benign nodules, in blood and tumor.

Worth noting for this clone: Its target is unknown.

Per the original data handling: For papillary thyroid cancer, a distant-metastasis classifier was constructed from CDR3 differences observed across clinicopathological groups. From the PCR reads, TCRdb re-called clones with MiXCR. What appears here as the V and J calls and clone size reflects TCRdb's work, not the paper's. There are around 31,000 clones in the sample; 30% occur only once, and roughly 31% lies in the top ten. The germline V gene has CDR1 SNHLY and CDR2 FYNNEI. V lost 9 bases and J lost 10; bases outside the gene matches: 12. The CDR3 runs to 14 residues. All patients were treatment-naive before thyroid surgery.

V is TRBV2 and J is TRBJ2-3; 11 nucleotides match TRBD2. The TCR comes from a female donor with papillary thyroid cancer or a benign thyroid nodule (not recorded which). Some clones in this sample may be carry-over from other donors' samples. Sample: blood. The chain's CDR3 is CARAGLAVQGAQYF. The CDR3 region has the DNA TGTGCCAGAGCGGGACTAGCGGTTCAGGGTGCGCAGTATTTT. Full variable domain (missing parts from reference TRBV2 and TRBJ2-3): EPEVTQTPSHQVTQMGQEVILRCVPISNHLYFYWYRQILGQKVEFLVSFYNNEISEKSEIFDDQFSVERPDGSNFTLKIRSTKLEDSAMYFCARAGLAVQGAQYFGPGTRLTVL.